This T cell receptor (beta chain) appears in the sequencing data of a study of PD-1 blockade in mismatch repair-deficient tumors. This clone was picked up one time. Produced via immunoSEQ multiplex PCR; TCRdb's table is partial and in-frame only. In the table there are 80,000 to 100,000 clones, 65% to 85% of which are singletons. The sample here was peripheral blood, taken 12 weeks after starting pembrolizumab. The source of this sequence is an adult with mismatch repair-deficient cancer.

The CDR3 protein is CASTRDRSPYEQYF. In nucleotides, the CDR3 is TGTGCCAGCACCAGGGACAGATCCCCTTACGAGCAGTACTTC. This rearrangement joins TRBV5-4 to TRBJ2-7, with 7 bases identical to TRBD1. This CDR3 is 14 amino acids long. V trimming: 6 bases; J trimming: 4 bases; junction bases outside the gene matches: 10. CDR1 SGHNT and CDR2 YYREEE come from the germline V gene (reference sequence). The full variable domain, in which reference TRBV5-4 and TRBJ2-7 provide the parts outside the CDR3, is ETGVTQSPTHLIKTRGQQVTLRCSSQSGHNTVSWYQQALGQGPQFIFQYYREEENGRGNFPPRFSGLQFPNYSSELNVNALELDDSALYLCASTRDRSPYEQYFGPGTRLTVT.